A single sample is the source of the 20 T cell receptor beta chains below, sequenced in a study of CD8 T cells in Susac syndrome. RNA in amounts of about 0.45 to 1 ug was reverse transcribed with random hexamers. TCRdb used MiXCR to reprocess the immunoSEQ multiplex PCR reads, holding one entry per CDR3 protein. The repertoire holds a few hundred thousand distinct CDR3 sequences, with 92% as singletons. Specimen: CD8+ T cells from PBMCs. The receptors were gathered from a human donor with multiple sclerosis.

The chain joins TRBV12-3 or TRBV12-4 to TRBJ2-1; D not resolved. Trimming removed 3 bases at V and 8 bases at J, with 2 bases between. The CDR3 totals 10 residues. Written as DNA, the CDR3 is TGTGCCAGCAGTTTGTATGAGCAGTTCTTC. Protein product: CASSLYEQFF.

The chain couples TRBV7-9 to TRBJ1-4; tentatively, D is TRBD1 (5 bases). This CDR3 contains 12 residues. Trimming left V 1 base short and J 11 bases short, with 8 bases between. The germline gives CDR1 SEHNR, CDR2 FQNEAQ (reference sequence). CDR3 in amino acids: CASSLEEGKLFF. The CDR3 nucleotides are TGTGCCAGCAGCTTAGAAGAGGGGAAACTGTTTTTT.

V usage is TRBV29-1 and J usage is TRBJ1-3; D is unresolved. The V gene's germline CDR1 is SQVTM and CDR2 ANQGSEA. V was cut by 2 bases and J by 4 bases, with 6 bases left in between. The CDR3 has 12 amino acids. The DNA of the CDR3 is TGCAGCGTTGAACGGCAGGGAAACACCATATATTTT. Its protein is CSVERQGNTIYF.

The chain employs TRBV30 and TRBJ2-1; 9 nucleotides match TRBD2. Unmatched junction bases numbered 9, after V lost 8 bases and J lost 13 bases. Germline V gene lookup returns CDR1 GTSNPN and CDR2 SVGIG (reference sequence). The CDR3 spans 11 residues. Here the CDR3 DNA reads TGTGCCGGGCAAGCGGGGGGAGGCCAGTTCTTC. Translation gives CAGQAGGGQFF. Filled out from reference TRBV30 and TRBJ2-1, the complete variable domain reads SQTIHQWPATLVQPVGSPLSLECTVEGTSNPNLYWYRQAAGRGLQLLFYSVGIGQISSEVPQNLSASRPQDRQFILSSKKLLLSDSGFYLCAGQAGGGQFFGPGTRLTVL.

The sample holds a few counts of this clonotype. The V call is TRBV29-1, the J call TRBJ2-7; 10 nucleotides match TRBD1. Trimming took 7 bases from V and 5 from J; bases not matched to a gene: 5. The CDR3 extends over 12 amino acids. CDR1 and CDR2 from the germline V gene are SQVTM and ANQGSEA. CDR3 in amino acids: CSARTGGNEQYF. The CDR3 DNA sequence: TGCAGCGCAAGGACAGGGGGAAACGAGCAGTACTTC.

The gene calls are TRBV3-1 and TRBJ1-3; no reliable D call. CDR3 length equals 18 residues. V was cut by 1 base and J by 0 bases, with 16 bases left in between. Germline V lookup: CDR1 LGHDT, CDR2 YNNKEL (reference sequence). Here the CDR3 reads CASSQASLWGDSGNTIYF. CDR3 DNA sequence: TGTGCCAGCAGCCAAGCTTCGTTATGGGGAGACTCTGGAAACACCATATATTTT.

The chain is built from TRBV2 and TRBJ2-3; D is ambiguous. V gave up 11 bases and J gave up 6 bases, with 15 bases separating them. Germline assignment: CDR1 SNHLY and CDR2 FYNNEI. CDR3 length: 12 residues. CDR3 in DNA: TGTGCCGGCCTCGGCCTGATGGATACGCAGTATTTT. Residues: CAGLGLMDTQYF. Full variable domain (rest looked up from reference TRBV2 and TRBJ2-3): EPEVTQTPSHQVTQMGQEVILRCVPISNHLYFYWYRQILGQKVEFLVSFYNNEISEKSEIFDDQFSVERPDGSNFTLKIRSTKLEDSAMYFCAGLGLMDTQYFGPGTRLTVL.

This rearrangement joins TRBV12-3 or TRBV12-4 to TRBJ2-5; 7 nucleotides align to TRBD2. Unmatched junction bases numbered 7, after V lost 11 bases and J lost 4 bases. The CDR3 covers 12 residues. DNA for the CDR3: TGTGCCTCCCACGGGGAGGGAGAGACCCAGTACTTC. As protein: CASHGEGETQYF.

The chain has TRBV10-3 and TRBJ2-7, with 8 nucleotides matching TRBD1. Germline V gives CDR1 ENHRY, CDR2 SYGVKD. V lost 10 bases to trimming and J lost 3 bases; unmatched junction nucleotides: 11. CDR3 length: 14 amino acids. The CDR3 DNA reads as TGTGCCAGCAACGACAGGGGCACTTTCTACGAGCAGTACTTC. Protein product: CASNDRGTFYEQYF.

V gene TRBV6-2 or TRBV6-3 combines with J gene TRBJ2-7; possibly TRBD1 or TRBD2 for D (5 bases each). Germline CDR1 reads MNHEY; CDR2 reads SVGEGT. The V end was cut by 5 bases, the J end by 0 bases, with 14 bases between. This CDR3 spans 15 amino acids. In nucleotides, the CDR3 is TGTGCCAGCAGTAACCCCCGGGACCCCTCCTACGAGCAGTACTTC. It is translated as CASSNPRDPSYEQYF.

V and J are TRBV12-3 or TRBV12-4 and TRBJ2-3; D is uncertain. This CDR3 is built from 18 residues. The V end was cut by 1 base, the J end by 1 base, with 18 bases between. CDR3 amino acids: CASSLGLEVPGGTDTQYF. The CDR3 DNA follows: TGTGCCAGCAGTTTAGGTCTAGAGGTCCCCGGCGGCACAGATACGCAGTATTTT.

This chain links TRBV7-9 with TRBJ2-6; D is perhaps TRBD1 (6 bases). Trimming took off 4 bases at V and 3 bases at J, with 10 bases between the two ends. The CDR3 is 15 residues long. Germline CDR1 and CDR2: SEHNR and FQNEAQ (reference sequence). The CDR3, as DNA: TGTGCCAGCAGCTCTACAGGGCGTGGGGCCAACGTCCTGACTTTC. This codes for CASSSTGRGANVLTF.

The chain has TRBV12-3 or TRBV12-4 and TRBJ1-1; D is unresolved. V was clipped by 6 bases and J by 1 base, with 15 bases between them. The CDR3 is made up of 15 amino acids. The CDR3 region is CASSPPGSRNTEAFF. The CDR3 region has the DNA TGTGCCAGCAGCCCTCCGGGGTCCCGGAACACTGAAGCTTTCTTT.

This chain uses TRBV7-9 with TRBJ2-1; the match to TRBD1 covers 7 bases. V gave up 5 bases and J gave up 12 bases; unmatched junction bases: 13. The CDR3 length is 14 residues. The germline V gene encodes CDR1 SEHNR and CDR2 FQNEAQ (reference sequence). The DNA of the CDR3 is TGTGCCAGCAGCCAGGTCCAACGGGACAGATGGCAGTTCTTC. Protein product: CASSQVQRDRWQFF.

The rearrangement uses TRBV9 and TRBJ1-1; 7 bases line up with TRBD1. V lost 3 bases, J lost 10 bases, and 3 bases stayed unmatched. Germline CDR1 reads SGDLS; CDR2 reads YYNGEE. This CDR3 has 11 residues. The CDR3 reads CASSGTGVAFF. The CDR3 bases are TGTGCCAGCAGCGGAACAGGGGTAGCTTTCTTT.

The chain couples TRBV6-6 to TRBJ2-3; D is ambiguous. Germline values: CDR1 MNHNY, CDR2 SVGAGI (reference sequence). The germline V and J ends were trimmed by 10 bases and 2 bases, with 22 bases remaining between them. The CDR3 totals 16 residues. CDR3 loop: CATRYSHDSHTDTQYF. For the CDR3, the DNA is TGTGCCACCCGTTACAGCCACGACTCCCACACAGATACGCAGTATTTT.

The chain combines TRBV7-9 with TRBJ2-7; D is perhaps TRBD2 (5 bases). V gave up 4 bases and J gave up 2 bases, with 15 bases separating them. Per the germline V gene, CDR1 is SEHNR and CDR2 is FQNEAQ (reference sequence). This CDR3 comprises 15 residues. CDR3 sequence: CASSSEGATAYEQYF. The CDR3 region has the DNA TGTGCCAGCAGCTCCGAGGGTGCAACAGCCTACGAGCAGTACTTC. The complete variable domain, with remaining parts taken from reference TRBV7-9 and TRBJ2-7, reads DTGVSQNPRHKITKRGQNVTFRCDPISEHNRLYWYRQTLGQGPEFLTYFQNEAQLEKSRLLSDRFSAERPKGSFSTLEIQRTEQGDSAMYLCASSSEGATAYEQYFGPGTRLTVT.

V usage is TRBV2 and J usage is TRBJ2-7; TRBD1 agrees at 7 bases. The CDR3 extends over 15 amino acids. Germline assignment: CDR1 SNHLY and CDR2 FYNNEI. J gave up 5 bases and V 0 bases, and 7 bases lay outside the gene matches. CDR3 region: CASSEARQGWDEQYF. The CDR3 coding sequence is TGTGCCAGCAGTGAAGCACGACAGGGATGGGACGAGCAGTACTTC.

The J gene is TRBJ2-7, the V gene TRBV6-5; possible D gene TRBD1, 6 bases. Trimming removed 0 bases at V and 5 bases at J, with 8 bases between. From germline, CDR1 is MNHEY and CDR2 SVGAGI. The CDR3 has 13 amino acids. The CDR3 sequence is CASSYSRGNEQYF. Written as DNA, the CDR3 is TGTGCCAGCAGTTACTCAAGGGGGAACGAGCAGTACTTC.

The rearrangement joins TRBV12-3 or TRBV12-4 to TRBJ2-2, with D unresolved. The CDR3 has 14 residues. V dropped 7 bases and J dropped 4 bases, with 13 bases sitting between them. The CDR3 sequence is CASNDDPITGELFF. In nucleotides, the CDR3 is TGTGCCAGCAACGATGACCCAATCACCGGGGAGCTGTTTTTT.